Listed here is a single T cell receptor beta chain. Its matching antigen is unknown. The entry originates in a study of early T cells in non-severe SARS-CoV-2 infection. Study at large: Bulk RNA from unsorted whole blood was sequenced; chains were unpaired. Findings and caveats of the study: VDJdb matches were skewed toward anti-spike CD8 T cell responses.

A single record per CDR3 protein comes from TCRdb applying MiXCR to the 5' RACE reads. The sample contains around 53,000 distinct CDR3 sequences, roughly 12% of which appear only once. Per germline, CDR1 SGHKS and CDR2 YYEKEE (reference sequence). Trimming removed 2 bases from V and 4 bases from J, with 13 bases in between. There are 15 residues in the CDR3. The starting material was whole blood, obtained at baseline. The chain is built from TRBV5-5 and TRBJ1-5; D is unclear. The receptor was isolated from an adult who was a healthcare worker with PCR-confirmed SARS-CoV-2 infection or an uninfected control (not recorded which). CDR3 sequence: CASSFLPGANQPQHF. In DNA, the CDR3 is TGTGCCAGCAGCTTCCTGCCGGGCGCGAATCAGCCCCAGCATTTT.